This TCR beta chain was recovered during a study of human thymus T cells. It was healthy Finnish infants having corrective surgery for congenital heart defects who were the donors. During surgery, about 0.5-1 mL peripheral blood was drawn from four of eight donors. Genomic DNA was extracted from every available blood leukocyte. There are 14 residues in the CDR3. Trimming at V came to 4 bases and at J to 5 bases, leaving 5 bases not matched to a gene. Germline V gene lookup returns CDR1 LGHNA and CDR2 YNFKEQ. Profiling relied on immunoSEQ multiplex PCR, and the TCRdb table lists in-frame clones only, not all of them. The sample gives about 60,000 clones, 94% of which show up once; around 5.4% is in the top ten.

The material sequenced was blood. The chain carries TRBV4-2 and TRBJ1-5, with TRBD1 identical over 7 bases. The TCR comes from a boy younger than two with a congenital heart defect but otherwise immunologically healthy. The CDR3 here is CASSLTGVDQPQHF. The CDR3 coding sequence is TGTGCCAGCAGCCTAACAGGGGTCGATCAGCCCCAGCATTTT.